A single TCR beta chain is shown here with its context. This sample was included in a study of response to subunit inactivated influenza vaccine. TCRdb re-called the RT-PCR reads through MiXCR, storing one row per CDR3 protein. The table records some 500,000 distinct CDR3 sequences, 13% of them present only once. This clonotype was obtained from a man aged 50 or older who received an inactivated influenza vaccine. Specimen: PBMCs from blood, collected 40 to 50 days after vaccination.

As DNA, the CDR3 is TGCAGTGCCAAGACTAGCGGGATCCCCTCCTACAATGAGCAGTTCTTC. Protein sequence: CSAKTSGIPSYNEQFF. V is TRBV20-1 and J is TRBJ2-1, with 11 positions matching TRBD2. This CDR3 is 16 amino acids long. CDR1 is DFQATT and CDR2 is SNEGSKA in the germline V gene (reference sequence). The V and J ends lost 6 bases and 0 bases, in that order; junction bases with no gene match: 7.